The 18 T cell receptor beta chains listed next were all sequenced from one sample in a study of blood T cell repertoires in COVID-19. Profiled with immunoSEQ multiplex PCR; TCRdb holds only in-frame clones, not every one. The sample contains a few hundred thousand clones, roughly 85% of which appear only once. Sequenced input: PBMCs or T cells enriched from blood (not recorded which). The receptors here all came from a woman between 45 and 60 years old who had recovered from COVID-19.

The chain uses TRBV18 and TRBJ1-2, with D hard to call. The length of the CDR3 is 15 residues. V gave up 2 bases and J gave up 0 bases, with 10 bases separating them. CDR1 is KGHSH, CDR2 LQKENI, per germline. The CDR3 loop is CASSPAAVANYGYTF. Here the CDR3 DNA reads TGTGCCAGCTCACCAGCGGCAGTAGCTAACTATGGCTACACCTTC.

The chain combines TRBV11-2 with TRBJ2-2, with 8 nucleotides matching TRBD2. Germline CDR1 reads SGHAT; CDR2 reads FQNNGV. There are 14 residues in the CDR3. Trimming removed 0 bases from V and 14 bases from J; junction bases left unmatched: 8. In nucleotides, the CDR3 is TGTGCCAGCAGCTTAGAGCCTAGCGGGCGACTTCTGTTTTTT. Amino acids: CASSLEPSGRLLFF. Drawing the rest from reference TRBV11-2 and TRBJ2-2, the complete variable domain is EAGVAQSPRYKIIEKRQSVAFWCNPISGHATLYWYQQILGQGPKLLIQFQNNGVVDDSQLPKDRFSAERLKGVDSTLKIQPAKLEDSAVYLCASSLEPSGRLLFFGEGSRLTVL.

The chain carries TRBV7-9 and TRBJ2-7; D call uncertain. Trimming removed 2 bases from V and 3 bases from J, with 8 bases in between. The CDR3 has 13 residues. CDR1 is SEHNR and CDR2 is FQNEAQ in the germline V gene (reference sequence). As DNA, the CDR3 is TGTGCCAGCAGCTTATGGAGCAACTACGAGCAGTACTTC. Its protein is CASSLWSNYEQYF.

This rearrangement joins TRBV28 to TRBJ1-5; TRBD1 aligns across 11 bases. Per the germline V gene, CDR1 is MDHEN and CDR2 is SYDVKM. The CDR3 runs 15 residues. V trimming: 8 bases; J trimming: 7 bases; junction bases outside the gene matches: 10. CDR3 sequence reads: CASCHGTGGGQPQHF. For the CDR3, the DNA is TGTGCCAGCTGCCACGGGACAGGGGGAGGCCAGCCCCAGCATTTT.

The rearrangement joins TRBV7-9 to TRBJ2-7; D may be TRBD2 (5 bases). CDR3 size: 12 residues. The V gene's germline CDR1 is SEHNR and CDR2 FQNEAQ (reference sequence). V lost 5 bases, J lost 5 bases, and 10 bases lay in between. CDR3 bases: TGTGCCAGCAGCCTAGGGAGTCACGAGCAGTACTTC. It encodes CASSLGSHEQYF.

CDR3 DNA sequence: TGCATTGCAGAAGGGGTGAATGAGCAGTTCTTC. This codes for CIAEGVNEQFF. The rearrangement joins TRBV20-1 to TRBJ2-1; maybe TRBD1 (5 bases). The CDR3 spans 11 residues. Looked up from germline, CDR1 is DFQATT and CDR2 is SNEGSKA (reference sequence).

DNA of the CDR3: TGTGCCAGCAGCCTAATACGCTTCTCCTACGAGCAGTACTTC. It specifies CASSLIRFSYEQYF. The chain is built from TRBV5-6 and TRBJ2-7; unclear D gene. The CDR3 sequence is 14 residues long. Trimming left V 4 bases short and J 0 bases short, with 11 bases between. Germline CDR1 is SGHDT and CDR2 is YYEEEE.

V and J are TRBV5-4 and TRBJ2-7; a weak D match, TRBD1 (5 bases). The CDR3 contains 13 residues. Germline loops: CDR1 SGHNT, CDR2 YYREEE (reference sequence). The germline V and J ends were trimmed by 5 bases and 3 bases, with 12 bases remaining between them. The CDR3 spells CASSSDRLYEQYF. CDR3 coding DNA: TGTGCCAGCAGTTCCGACAGACTCTACGAGCAGTACTTC.

The rearrangement joins TRBV7-3 to TRBJ2-2, with 9 bases lining up with TRBD1. Germline CDR1 SGHTA, CDR2 FQGTGA. The V and J ends lost 8 bases and 5 bases, in that order; junction bases with no gene match: 6. This CDR3 has 14 residues. CDR3 protein: CASRGTGKTGELFF. CDR3 nucleotides: TGTGCCAGCCGCGGGACAGGGAAGACCGGGGAGCTGTTTTTT.

CDR3 DNA: TGTGCCAGCTCACCTATCCGGGGGATCCAAGAGACCCAGTACTTC. Translation gives CASSPIRGIQETQYF. This chain joins TRBV18 and TRBJ2-5; the D gene is possibly TRBD2 (6 bases). Trimming took 3 bases from V and 1 from J, leaving 12 bases between them. Germline CDR1 KGHSH, CDR2 LQKENI. The CDR3 is 15 residues long.

A single count supports this clone. This chain's CDR3 is CASIHAGTLKQFF. As DNA, the CDR3 is TGTGCCAGCATTCATGCGGGGACTCTTAAGCAGTTCTTC. The chain couples TRBV2 to TRBJ2-1; D is perhaps TRBD2 (6 bases). Germline V CDR1 and CDR2: SNHLY, FYNNEI. V was pared by 7 bases and J by 11 bases, with 18 bases between. The CDR3 is made up of 13 amino acids.

This chain links TRBV7-2 with TRBJ2-7; D is unclear. The V end was cut by 2 bases, the J end by 5 bases, with 7 bases between. This CDR3 is built from 12 residues. Germline values: CDR1 SGHTA, CDR2 FQGNSA. Here the CDR3 reads CASSLPLHEQYF. The CDR3 nucleotides are TGTGCCAGCAGCTTACCACTACACGAGCAGTACTTC.

The gene calls are TRBV7-9 and TRBJ2-7, with TRBD2 matching over 11 bases. Germline CDR1 SEHNR, CDR2 FQNEAQ (reference sequence). V shed 2 bases and J 1 base; nucleotides not matched to a gene: 1. The CDR3 is made up of 15 amino acids. CDR3 protein: CASSLWTSGSYEQYF. For the CDR3, the DNA is TGTGCCAGCAGCTTATGGACTAGCGGGTCCTACGAGCAGTACTTC.

The count of this clone is one. The chain recombines TRBV5-5 with TRBJ2-2; the match to TRBD2 covers 7 bases. Trimming cost V 5 bases and J 4 bases; bases outside gene matches: 8. The CDR3 contains 15 residues. Germline V gives CDR1 SGHKS, CDR2 YYEKEE (reference sequence). CDR3 residues: CASSFRDYLTGELFF. Here the CDR3 DNA reads TGTGCCAGCAGTTTTCGGGACTATCTCACCGGGGAGCTGTTTTTT.

The V gene is TRBV5-1, the J gene TRBJ2-5, with 11 bases that match TRBD2. This CDR3 is built from 15 residues. V trimming: 4 bases; J trimming: 2 bases; junction bases outside the gene matches: 4. CDR1 is SGHRS, CDR2 YFSETQ, per germline. The chain's CDR3 is CASSGTSGGQETQYF. In DNA, the CDR3 is TGCGCCAGCAGCGGGACTAGCGGAGGGCAAGAGACCCAGTACTTC.

The CDR3 region has the DNA TGTGCCAGCAGTTTACGAGTATACGGTGGCTACACCTTC. This gives the protein CASSLRVYGGYTF. The chain recombines TRBV12-3 or TRBV12-4 with TRBJ1-2; the D is unclear. The CDR3 loop spans 13 amino acids. V was shortened by 2 bases and J by 7 bases, with 11 bases between the two germline ends.

The chain couples TRBV4-2 to TRBJ2-7, with 12 bases lining up with TRBD2. With 3 bases clipped from V and 9 bases from J, the junction kept 15 bases outside the gene matches. The CDR3 contains 17 residues. Per the germline V gene, CDR1 is LGHNA and CDR2 is YNFKEQ. In nucleotides, the CDR3 is TGTGCCAGCAGCCACTCCGGACTAGCGGGAACGGAGCTGGGGCAGTACTTC. This encodes CASSHSGLAGTELGQYF.

V is TRBV3-1 (or the pseudogene TRBV3-2) and J is TRBJ1-1, with 8 bases fitting TRBD1. The germline V gene encodes CDR1 LGHDT and CDR2 YNNKEL (reference sequence). The CDR3 consists of 15 residues. Germline trimming cut 1 base from V and 5 bases from J; bases unmatched to any gene: 6. The CDR3 DNA reads as TGTGCCAGCAGCCAAGCCGCGGACAGGGTTACTGAAGCTTTCTTT. Translating it yields CASSQAADRVTEAFF.